The rows below give T cell receptor beta chains drawn from one sample of a study of OX40 agonist ivuxolimab in advanced cancers. Generated by immunoSEQ multiplex PCR, the TCRdb table keeps only in-frame clones and is missing some. The table records about 53,000 clones, roughly 80% of them present only once. The material sequenced was CD4+ or CD8+ T cells sorted from blood, taken in a trial of the OX40 agonist ivuxolimab. These receptors originate from an adult with an advanced solid tumor such as melanoma, head and neck, liver or kidney cancer. CDR3s include the opening cysteine and the closing phenylalanine or tryptophan. Each record gives: V gene, clone size, D gene, J gene, CDR3 protein, CDR3 DNA. The D gene is left open where the match is weak. Expanded clones get a size class; other rows say once, few or many, or leave the size out.

V gene: TRBV6-6
clone size: -
D gene: TRBD1
J gene: TRBJ1-2
CDR3 protein: CASSPRDRGSYGYTF
CDR3 DNA: TGTGCCAGCAGTCCCCGGGACAGGGGTTCCTATGGCTACACCTTC

V gene: TRBV23-1
clone size: -
D gene: -
J gene: TRBJ1-3
CDR3 protein: CASSQYARGSTGNTIYF
CDR3 DNA: TGCGCCAGCAGTCAATATGCCAGGGGTTCAACTGGAAACACCATATATTTT

V gene: TRBV5-1
clone size: -
D gene: TRBD1
J gene: TRBJ1-4
CDR3 protein: CASRGRDSLNEKLFF
CDR3 DNA: TGCGCCAGCAGGGGTAGGGACAGCCTTAATGAAAAACTGTTTTTT

V gene: TRBV5-1
clone size: -
D gene: -
J gene: TRBJ2-7
CDR3 protein: CASSLTIHEQYF
CDR3 DNA: TGCGCCAGCAGCTTGACTATCCACGAGCAGTACTTC

V gene: TRBV27
clone size: -
D gene: -
J gene: TRBJ2-7
CDR3 protein: CASSHEAPGLSSYEQYF
CDR3 DNA: TGTGCCAGCAGTCACGAGGCCCCGGGACTGAGCTCCTACGAGCAGTACTTC

V gene: TRBV19
clone size: -
D gene: -
J gene: TRBJ2-6
CDR3 protein: CASSIDLVLGARGANVLTF
CDR3 DNA: TGTGCCAGTAGTATAGATCTAGTTTTGGGGGCCCGTGGGGCCAACGTCCTGACTTTC

V gene: TRBV7-3
clone size: -
D gene: TRBD1
J gene: TRBJ2-7
CDR3 protein: CASSNRQGLYEQYF
CDR3 DNA: TGTGCCAGCAGCAACAGACAGGGGCTCTACGAGCAGTACTTC

V gene: TRBV19
clone size: once
D gene: TRBD1
J gene: TRBJ1-4
CDR3 protein: CASGDRSNEKLFF
CDR3 DNA: TGTGCCAGCGGGGACAGGAGTAATGAAAAACTGTTTTTT

V gene: TRBV9
clone size: once
D gene: -
J gene: TRBJ1-4
CDR3 protein: CASGRGRINEKLFF
CDR3 DNA: TGTGCCAGCGGGAGGGGTCGGATTAATGAAAAACTGTTTTTT

V gene: TRBV2
clone size: -
D gene: -
J gene: TRBJ2-5
CDR3 protein: CASSERETQETQYF
CDR3 DNA: TGTGCCAGCAGTGAACGGGAGACCCAAGAGACCCAGTACTTC

V gene: TRBV5-1
clone size: -
D gene: -
J gene: TRBJ2-3
CDR3 protein: CASSLVRGRGTDTQYF
CDR3 DNA: TGCGCCAGCAGCTTGGTTCGGGGTCGGGGCACAGATACGCAGTATTTT

V gene: TRBV6-1
clone size: few
D gene: TRBD1
J gene: TRBJ1-2
CDR3 protein: CASSEEGQGVTGYTF
CDR3 DNA: TGTGCCAGCAGTGAAGAGGGACAGGGGGTAACCGGCTACACCTTC

V gene: TRBV5-4
clone size: -
D gene: TRBD2
J gene: TRBJ2-7
CDR3 protein: CASSLELAGSYEQYF
CDR3 DNA: TGTGCCAGCAGCTTGGAACTAGCGGGTTCCTACGAGCAGTACTTC

V gene: TRBV19
clone size: -
D gene: TRBD2
J gene: TRBJ2-1
CDR3 protein: CASSTGLANYNEQFF
CDR3 DNA: TGTGCCAGTAGTACCGGACTAGCGAACTACAATGAGCAGTTCTTC

V gene: TRBV18
clone size: -
D gene: -
J gene: TRBJ2-1
CDR3 protein: CASSPLDQTPDNEQFF
CDR3 DNA: TGTGCCAGCTCACCACTAGACCAAACTCCCGACAATGAGCAGTTCTTC

V gene: TRBV7-9
clone size: -
D gene: -
J gene: TRBJ2-1
CDR3 protein: CASSPGADNEQFF
CDR3 DNA: TGTGCCAGCAGCCCCGGGGCTGACAATGAGCAGTTCTTC

V gene: TRBV7-9
clone size: -
D gene: -
J gene: TRBJ1-1
CDR3 protein: CASSPSGQAGRGAFF
CDR3 DNA: TGTGCCAGCAGCCCCTCGGGCCAGGCCGGTCGGGGGGCTTTCTTT

V gene: TRBV12-5
clone size: -
D gene: -
J gene: TRBJ1-3
CDR3 protein: CASVGAGNTIYF
CDR3 DNA: TGTGCTAGTGTTGGGGCTGGAAACACCATATATTTT

V gene: TRBV28
clone size: few
D gene: -
J gene: TRBJ1-2
CDR3 protein: CASSVGVRGYTF
CDR3 DNA: TGTGCCAGCAGTGTCGGGGTGAGGGGCTACACCTTC

V gene: TRBV2
clone size: -
D gene: -
J gene: TRBJ2-5
CDR3 protein: CASRERQQGETQYF
CDR3 DNA: TGTGCCAGCAGGGAAAGGCAACAGGGAGAGACCCAGTACTTC

V gene: TRBV6-1
clone size: -
D gene: TRBD2
J gene: TRBJ2-5
CDR3 protein: CASSEKRLAGVETQYF
CDR3 DNA: TGTGCCAGCAGTGAAAAGAGACTAGCGGGAGTGGAGACCCAGTACTTC

V gene: TRBV27
clone size: -
D gene: -
J gene: TRBJ2-1
CDR3 protein: CASSLFPGVNSYNEQFF
CDR3 DNA: TGTGCCAGCAGTTTATTCCCGGGCGTGAACTCCTACAATGAGCAGTTCTTC

V gene: TRBV5-1
clone size: few
D gene: TRBD2
J gene: TRBJ2-7
CDR3 protein: CASSFPREGGEQYF
CDR3 DNA: TGCGCCAGCAGCTTCCCGCGGGAGGGGGGCGAGCAGTACTTC

V gene: TRBV2
clone size: -
D gene: -
J gene: TRBJ1-2
CDR3 protein: CAGRRGADGYTF
CDR3 DNA: TGTGCCGGTCGCCGGGGCGCGGATGGCTACACCTTC

V gene: TRBV7-3
clone size: -
D gene: TRBD2
J gene: TRBJ2-7
CDR3 protein: CASSPRGGQGSSYEQYF
CDR3 DNA: TGTGCCAGCAGCCCCCGGGGGGGGCAGGGGAGCTCCTACGAGCAGTACTTC

V gene: TRBV5-6
clone size: -
D gene: TRBD1
J gene: TRBJ2-5
CDR3 protein: CASRQGGGHETQYF
CDR3 DNA: TGTGCCAGTAGACAGGGGGGTGGGCATGAGACCCAGTACTTC

V gene: TRBV19
clone size: -
D gene: TRBD1
J gene: TRBJ2-7
CDR3 protein: CASSAYAGDRGYEQYF
CDR3 DNA: TGTGCCAGTAGTGCGTACGCCGGCGACAGGGGTTACGAGCAGTACTTC

V gene: TRBV6-6
clone size: -
D gene: -
J gene: TRBJ1-4
CDR3 protein: CASSYGPGANEKLFF
CDR3 DNA: TGTGCCAGCAGCTATGGACCTGGAGCTAATGAAAAACTGTTTTTT

V gene: TRBV2
clone size: -
D gene: TRBD1
J gene: TRBJ2-5
CDR3 protein: CASSAQTGGIETQYF
CDR3 DNA: TGTGCCAGCAGTGCCCAAACAGGGGGCATTGAGACCCAGTACTTC

V gene: TRBV11-1
clone size: -
D gene: -
J gene: TRBJ1-1
CDR3 protein: CAKGAPNTEAFF
CDR3 DNA: TGTGCCAAAGGGGCTCCGAACACTGAAGCTTTCTTT

V gene: TRBV6-1
clone size: -
D gene: -
J gene: TRBJ1-4
CDR3 protein: CASSEAGGRRGKLFF
CDR3 DNA: TGTGCCAGCAGTGAAGCGGGCGGCCGGAGGGGAAAACTGTTTTTT

V gene: TRBV6-1
clone size: -
D gene: -
J gene: TRBJ2-2
CDR3 protein: CASSEFRGRRLGTGELFF
CDR3 DNA: TGTGCCAGCAGTGAATTCCGGGGGCGCCGTCTTGGCACCGGGGAGCTGTTTTTT

V gene: TRBV7-9
clone size: -
D gene: -
J gene: TRBJ2-7
CDR3 protein: CASSWDLRHSYEQYF
CDR3 DNA: TGTGCCAGCAGCTGGGACCTCCGTCACTCCTACGAGCAGTACTTC

V gene: TRBV5-8
clone size: -
D gene: -
J gene: TRBJ1-1
CDR3 protein: CASSLLPGTEAFF
CDR3 DNA: TGTGCCAGCAGCTTGCTGCCGGGCACTGAAGCTTTCTTT

V gene: TRBV7-9
clone size: -
D gene: -
J gene: TRBJ2-6
CDR3 protein: CASSPGLGSGANVLTF
CDR3 DNA: TGTGCCAGCAGCCCGGGTTTGGGCTCTGGGGCCAACGTCCTGACTTTC

V gene: TRBV4-1
clone size: -
D gene: -
J gene: TRBJ2-2
CDR3 protein: CASSQDSSSDTGELFF
CDR3 DNA: TGCGCCAGCAGCCAAGATTCAAGCTCAGACACCGGGGAGCTGTTTTTT

V gene: TRBV6-1
clone size: few
D gene: -
J gene: TRBJ1-5
CDR3 protein: CASSLRGQPQHF
CDR3 DNA: TGTGCCAGCAGCCTTCGGGGTCAGCCCCAGCATTTT

V gene: TRBV11-2
clone size: -
D gene: -
J gene: TRBJ2-5
CDR3 protein: CASSLTPQKTQYF
CDR3 DNA: TGTGCCAGCAGCTTAACCCCCCAGAAGACCCAGTACTTC

V gene: TRBV5-6
clone size: -
D gene: TRBD1
J gene: TRBJ2-7
CDR3 protein: CASSYSGTAYLYEQYF
CDR3 DNA: TGTGCCAGCAGCTACTCCGGGACAGCATACCTATACGAGCAGTACTTC

V gene: TRBV5-6
clone size: -
D gene: TRBD2
J gene: TRBJ2-7
CDR3 protein: CASSFFSGRLVDEQYF
CDR3 DNA: TGTGCCAGCAGCTTTTTTAGCGGGAGACTTGTTGACGAGCAGTACTTC

V gene: TRBV18
clone size: few
D gene: -
J gene: TRBJ2-7
CDR3 protein: CASSPQGVRVPYEQYF
CDR3 DNA: TGTGCCAGCTCACCACAGGGAGTCAGGGTACCCTACGAGCAGTACTTC

V gene: TRBV6-6
clone size: -
D gene: -
J gene: TRBJ1-1
CDR3 protein: CASKGGINTEAFF
CDR3 DNA: TGTGCCAGTAAGGGGGGGATTAACACTGAAGCTTTCTTT

V gene: TRBV27
clone size: -
D gene: TRBD1
J gene: TRBJ1-2
CDR3 protein: CASSLTGQGYGYTF
CDR3 DNA: TGTGCCAGCAGTCTGACAGGGCAAGGCTATGGCTACACCTTC

V gene: TRBV2
clone size: -
D gene: -
J gene: TRBJ2-1
CDR3 protein: CASSTGPYTMKQFF
CDR3 DNA: TGTGCCAGCAGCACGGGACCCTATACAATGAAGCAGTTCTTC

V gene: TRBV7-9
clone size: -
D gene: TRBD2
J gene: TRBJ2-1
CDR3 protein: CASSPERGRASYNEQFF
CDR3 DNA: TGTGCCAGCAGCCCAGAGCGCGGGAGGGCCTCCTACAATGAGCAGTTCTTC

V gene: TRBV5-1
clone size: -
D gene: -
J gene: TRBJ2-3
CDR3 protein: CASSNLERTPAGDTQYF
CDR3 DNA: TGCGCCAGCAGCAATCTCGAGCGGACCCCGGCGGGAGATACGCAGTATTTT

V gene: TRBV6-1
clone size: -
D gene: -
J gene: TRBJ2-2
CDR3 protein: CASSGVGPTGELFF
CDR3 DNA: TGTGCCAGCAGTGGGGTGGGTCCGACCGGGGAGCTGTTTTTT

V gene: TRBV7-3
clone size: -
D gene: -
J gene: TRBJ2-5
CDR3 protein: CASSFRRDSRPQYF
CDR3 DNA: TGTGCCAGCAGCTTCCGCCGGGACTCGAGGCCCCAGTACTTC

V gene: TRBV4-2
clone size: once
D gene: TRBD2
J gene: TRBJ2-7
CDR3 protein: CASSQELAGYSYEQYF
CDR3 DNA: TGTGCCAGCAGCCAGGAACTAGCGGGATACTCCTACGAGCAGTACTTC

V gene: TRBV30
clone size: -
D gene: -
J gene: TRBJ1-2
CDR3 protein: CAWSAPPKTGRGGYTF
CDR3 DNA: TGTGCCTGGAGTGCTCCTCCGAAGACCGGACGGGGAGGCTACACCTTC

V gene: TRBV5-4
clone size: once
D gene: -
J gene: TRBJ2-3
CDR3 protein: CASSLVGSSDTQYF
CDR3 DNA: TGTGCCAGCAGCTTGGTAGGGAGTTCAGATACGCAGTATTTT

V gene: TRBV6-1
clone size: -
D gene: -
J gene: TRBJ1-5
CDR3 protein: CASRKVGTDQPQHF
CDR3 DNA: TGTGCCAGCAGGAAGGTGGGGACGGATCAGCCCCAGCATTTT

V gene: TRBV19
clone size: -
D gene: -
J gene: TRBJ1-2
CDR3 protein: CASSIGFQDSRYGYTF
CDR3 DNA: TGTGCCAGTAGTATAGGATTCCAGGACAGCCGGTATGGCTACACCTTC